A single sample is the source of the 2 T cell receptor beta chains below, sequenced in a study of blood T cell repertoires in COVID-19. Here immunoSEQ multiplex PCR was the method, and the copy in TCRdb shows in-frame clones only, minus some. This sample has 250,000 to 350,000 clones, with around 91% found just once. The specimen was peripheral blood. Source of these receptors: a woman aged 60-70 years with acute or convalescent COVID-19.

This chain links TRBV9 with TRBJ2-1; 7 bases line up with TRBD2. Germline loops: CDR1 SGDLS, CDR2 YYNGEE. CDR3 length equals 15 residues. The junction had 7 bases not matched to a gene; V was cut back by 2 bases and J by 5 bases. The DNA for the CDR3 is TGTGCCAGCAGCGTTTCGGGGCGGGGGAACAATGAGCAGTTCTTC. The encoded protein is CASSVSGRGNNEQFF.

The genes are TRBV2 and TRBJ2-5; the D gene is possibly TRBD2 (5 bases). Germline CDR1 is SNHLY and CDR2 is FYNNEI. V was clipped by 4 bases and J by 7 bases, with 7 bases between them. The CDR3 runs 11 residues. CDR3: CASSAGGTQYF. The DNA of the CDR3 is TGTGCCAGCAGTGCCGGAGGGACCCAGTACTTC.